The sequence of this T cell receptor (beta chain) was determined in a study of early T cells in non-severe SARS-CoV-2 infection. Study-wide context: The sequenced material was bulk RNA from unsorted whole blood, and its chains were unpaired.

Unique molecular identifiers were attached to individual cDNA molecules. From the 5' RACE reads, TCRdb called clonotypes with MiXCR, one entry per CDR3 protein. The repertoire holds approximately 76,000 distinct CDR3 sequences, with about 10% as singletons. This clonotype was observed a few times. Trimming stripped 1 base from V and 2 bases from J, with 9 bases between. The V gene's germline CDR1 is SGHTA and CDR2 FQGNSA. The CDR3 covers 14 residues. The sequence came from an adult who was a healthcare worker with PCR-confirmed SARS-CoV-2 infection or an uninfected control (not recorded which). Sequenced material: whole blood. The chain links TRBV7-2 to TRBJ2-7; either TRBD1 or TRBD2 may supply D (5 bases each). The CDR3 DNA follows: TGTGCCAGCAGCTTAGAACGGGGCGCCTACGAGCAGTACTTC. This encodes CASSLERGAYEQYF.